At least ten counts were recorded for the clone carrying this T cell receptor (beta chain). The antigen remains undetermined. The CDR3 loop spans 17 amino acids. The germline gives CDR1 LGHNT, CDR2 FRNRAP. J lost 9 bases, V lost 2 bases, and 9 bases had no gene match. The sample is drawn from a study of early T cells in non-severe SARS-CoV-2 infection. In the study overall: Chains were unpaired, as sequencing was done on bulk RNA from unsorted whole blood. Findings and caveats of the study: Database matching using VDJdb favored anti-spike CD8 responses, with private and CD4 specificities left missing.

Unique molecular identifiers were affixed to single, distinct cDNA molecules. One entry per CDR3 protein results from TCRdb running MiXCR on the 5' RACE reads. In the table there are about 70,000 distinct CDR3 sequences, roughly 10% of which are singletons. Sequenced sample: whole blood. The source is an adult who was a healthcare worker with PCR-confirmed SARS-CoV-2 infection or an uninfected control (not recorded which). The chain is built from TRBV12-5 and TRBJ1-6; TRBD1 agrees at 11 bases. Written as DNA, the CDR3 is TGTGCTAGTGGTTTGTTACGCGGACAGGGGGCATTTTCACCCCTCCACTTT. Protein sequence: CASGLLRGQGAFSPLHF.